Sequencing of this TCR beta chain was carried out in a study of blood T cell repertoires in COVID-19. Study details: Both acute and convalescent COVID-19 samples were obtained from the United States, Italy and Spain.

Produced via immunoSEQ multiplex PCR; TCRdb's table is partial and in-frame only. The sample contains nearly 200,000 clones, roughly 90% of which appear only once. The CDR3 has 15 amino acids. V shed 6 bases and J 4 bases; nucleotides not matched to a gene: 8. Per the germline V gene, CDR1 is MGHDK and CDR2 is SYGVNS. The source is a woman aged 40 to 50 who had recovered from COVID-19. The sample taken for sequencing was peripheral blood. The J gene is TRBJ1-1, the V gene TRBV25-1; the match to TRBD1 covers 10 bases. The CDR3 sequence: CASSSTGGGFTEAFF. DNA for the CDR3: TGTGCCAGCAGCTCGACAGGGGGCGGTTTCACTGAAGCTTTCTTT. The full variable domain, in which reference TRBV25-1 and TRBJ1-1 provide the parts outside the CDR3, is EADIYQTPRYLVIGTGKKITLECSQTMGHDKMYWYQQDPGMELHLIHYSYGVNSTEKGDLSSESTVSRIRTEHFPLTLESARPSHTSQYLCASSSTGGGFTEAFFGQGTRLTVV.